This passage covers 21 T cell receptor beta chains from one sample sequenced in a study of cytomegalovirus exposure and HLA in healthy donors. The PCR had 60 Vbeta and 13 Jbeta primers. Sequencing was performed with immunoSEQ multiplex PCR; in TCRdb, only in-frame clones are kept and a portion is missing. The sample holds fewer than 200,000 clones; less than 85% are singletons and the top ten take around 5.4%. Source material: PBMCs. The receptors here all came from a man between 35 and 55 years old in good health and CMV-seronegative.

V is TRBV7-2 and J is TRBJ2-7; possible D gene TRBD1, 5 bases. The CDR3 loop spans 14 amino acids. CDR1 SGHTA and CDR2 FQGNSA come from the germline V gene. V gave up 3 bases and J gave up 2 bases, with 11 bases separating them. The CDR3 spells CASSFRADTYEQYF. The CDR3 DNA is TGTGCCAGCAGCTTCAGGGCGGATACCTACGAGCAGTACTTC.

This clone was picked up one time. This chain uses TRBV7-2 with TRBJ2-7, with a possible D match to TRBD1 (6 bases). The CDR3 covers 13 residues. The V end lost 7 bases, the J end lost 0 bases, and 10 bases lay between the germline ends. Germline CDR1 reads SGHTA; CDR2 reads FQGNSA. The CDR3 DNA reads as TGTGCCAGCACCCGGACAGCCTCCTACGAGCAGTACTTC. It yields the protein CASTRTASYEQYF.

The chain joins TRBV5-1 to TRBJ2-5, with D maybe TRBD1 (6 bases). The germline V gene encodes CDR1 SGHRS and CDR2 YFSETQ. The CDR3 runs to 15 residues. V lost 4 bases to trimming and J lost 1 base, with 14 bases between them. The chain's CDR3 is CASSRGTRIQETQYF. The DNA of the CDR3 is TGCGCCAGCAGCCGTGGGACAAGGATCCAAGAGACCCAGTACTTC.

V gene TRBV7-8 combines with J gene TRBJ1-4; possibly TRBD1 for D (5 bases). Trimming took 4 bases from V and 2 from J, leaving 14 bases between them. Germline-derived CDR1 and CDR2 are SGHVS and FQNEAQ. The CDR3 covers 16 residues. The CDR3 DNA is TGTGCCAGCAGCTGGCCCCCAGGGCTTACTAATGAAAAACTGTTTTTT. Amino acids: CASSWPPGLTNEKLFF.

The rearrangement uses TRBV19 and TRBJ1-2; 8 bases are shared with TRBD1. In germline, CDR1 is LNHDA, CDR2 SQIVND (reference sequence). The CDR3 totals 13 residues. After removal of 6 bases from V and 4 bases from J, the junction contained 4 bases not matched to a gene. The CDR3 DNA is TGTGCCAGTAGCCTGGACAGGGCCTATGGCTACACCTTC. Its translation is CASSLDRAYGYTF.

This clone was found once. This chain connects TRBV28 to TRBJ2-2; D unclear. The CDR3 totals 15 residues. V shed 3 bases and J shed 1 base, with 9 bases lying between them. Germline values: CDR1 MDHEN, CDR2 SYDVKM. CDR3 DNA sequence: TGTGCCAGCAGTTTCGCGAGTGAGAACACCGGGGAGCTGTTTTTT. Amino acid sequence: CASSFASENTGELFF. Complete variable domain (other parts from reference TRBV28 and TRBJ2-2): DVKVTQSSRYLVKRTGEKVFLECVQDMDHENMFWYRQDPGLGLRLIYFSYDVKMKEKGDIPEGYSVSREKKERFSLILESASTNQTSMYLCASSFASENTGELFFGEGSRLTVL.

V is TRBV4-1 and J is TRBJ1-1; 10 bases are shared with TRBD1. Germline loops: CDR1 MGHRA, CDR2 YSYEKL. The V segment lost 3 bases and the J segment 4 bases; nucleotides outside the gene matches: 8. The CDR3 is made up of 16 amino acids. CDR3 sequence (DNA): TGCGCCAGCAGCCATCCCTCCAGGACAGGGGGCACTGAAGCTTTCTTT. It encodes CASSHPSRTGGTEAFF.

DNA of the CDR3: TGTGCCAGCAGTCTTTATGGGACTAGCGGGACGCTCAATGAGCAGTTCTTC. This codes for CASSLYGTSGTLNEQFF. This rearrangement joins TRBV6-4 to TRBJ2-1; 13 bases match TRBD2. CDR1 is MRHNA and CDR2 is SNTAGT in the germline V gene. There are 17 residues in the CDR3. V gave up 5 bases and J gave up 6 bases; unmatched junction bases: 10.

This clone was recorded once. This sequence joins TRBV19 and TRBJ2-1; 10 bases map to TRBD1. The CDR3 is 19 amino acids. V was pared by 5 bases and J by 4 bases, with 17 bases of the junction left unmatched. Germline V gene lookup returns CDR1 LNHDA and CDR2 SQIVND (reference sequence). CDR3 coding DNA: TGTGCCAGTAGTTTCCCTTCATTCGGGACAGGGGCCCATTACAATGAGCAGTTCTTC. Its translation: CASSFPSFGTGAHYNEQFF.

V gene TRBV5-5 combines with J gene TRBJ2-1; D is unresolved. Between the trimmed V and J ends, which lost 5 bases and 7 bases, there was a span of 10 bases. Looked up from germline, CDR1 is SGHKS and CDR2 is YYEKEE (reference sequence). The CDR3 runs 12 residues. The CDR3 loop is CASSLTENEQFF. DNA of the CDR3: TGTGCCAGCAGTTTGACTGAAAATGAGCAGTTCTTC. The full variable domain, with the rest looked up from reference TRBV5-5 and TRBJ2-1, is DAGVTQSPTHLIKTRGQQVTLRCSPISGHKSVSWYQQVLGQGPQFIFQYYEKEERGRGNFPDRFSARQFPNYSSELNVNALLLGDSALYLCASSLTENEQFFGPGTRLTVL.

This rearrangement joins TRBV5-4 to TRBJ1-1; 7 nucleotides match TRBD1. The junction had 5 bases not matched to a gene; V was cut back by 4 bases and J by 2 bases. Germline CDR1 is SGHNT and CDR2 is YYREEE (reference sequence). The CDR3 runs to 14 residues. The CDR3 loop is CASSPGTDNTEAFF. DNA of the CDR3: TGTGCCAGCAGCCCAGGGACAGACAACACTGAAGCTTTCTTT.

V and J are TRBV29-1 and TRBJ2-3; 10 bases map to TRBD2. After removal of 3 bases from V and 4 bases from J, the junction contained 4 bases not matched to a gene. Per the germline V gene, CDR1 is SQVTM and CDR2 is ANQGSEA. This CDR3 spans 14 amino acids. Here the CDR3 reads CSVEPSGSPDTQYF. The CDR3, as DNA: TGCAGCGTTGAGCCTAGCGGGAGCCCAGATACGCAGTATTTT.

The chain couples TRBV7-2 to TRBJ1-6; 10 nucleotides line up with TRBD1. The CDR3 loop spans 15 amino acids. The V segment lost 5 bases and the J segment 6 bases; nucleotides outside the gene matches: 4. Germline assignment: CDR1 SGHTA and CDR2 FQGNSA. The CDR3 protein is CASSRDRGFNSPLHF. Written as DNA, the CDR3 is TGTGCCAGCAGCCGGGACAGGGGCTTTAATTCACCCCTCCACTTT.

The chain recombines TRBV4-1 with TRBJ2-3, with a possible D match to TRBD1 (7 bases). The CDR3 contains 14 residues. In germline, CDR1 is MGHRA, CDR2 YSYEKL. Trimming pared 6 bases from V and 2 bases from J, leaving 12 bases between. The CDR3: CASSAGQYTDTQYF. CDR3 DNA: TGCGCCAGCAGTGCGGGACAGTACACAGATACGCAGTATTTT.

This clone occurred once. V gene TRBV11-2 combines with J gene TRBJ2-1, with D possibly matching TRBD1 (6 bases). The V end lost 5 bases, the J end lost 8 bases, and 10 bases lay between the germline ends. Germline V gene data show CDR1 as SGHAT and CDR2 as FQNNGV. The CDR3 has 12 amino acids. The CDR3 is CASSLQGHEQFF. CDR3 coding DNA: TGTGCCAGCAGCCTCCAGGGGCATGAGCAGTTCTTC.

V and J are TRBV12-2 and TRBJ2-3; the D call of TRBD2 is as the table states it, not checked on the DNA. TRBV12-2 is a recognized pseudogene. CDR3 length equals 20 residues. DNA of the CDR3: TGTGCAAGTCGCTTAAGGGGGACTAGCGGGGGGTTGCCTAGCACAGATACGCAGTATTTT. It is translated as CASRLRGTSGGLPSTDTQYF.

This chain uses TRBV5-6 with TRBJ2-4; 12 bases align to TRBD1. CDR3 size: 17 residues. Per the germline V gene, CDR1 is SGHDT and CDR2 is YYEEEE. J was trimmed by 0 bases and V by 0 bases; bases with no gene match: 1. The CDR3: CASSLGDRGPAKNIQYF. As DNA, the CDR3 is TGTGCCAGCAGCTTGGGGGACAGGGGGCCAGCCAAAAACATTCAGTACTTC. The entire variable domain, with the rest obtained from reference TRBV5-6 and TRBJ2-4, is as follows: DAGVTQSPTHLIKTRGQQVTLRCSPKSGHDTVSWYQQALGQGPQFIFQYYEEEERQRGNFPDRFSGHQFPNYSSELNVNALLLGDSALYLCASSLGDRGPAKNIQYFGAGTRLSVL.

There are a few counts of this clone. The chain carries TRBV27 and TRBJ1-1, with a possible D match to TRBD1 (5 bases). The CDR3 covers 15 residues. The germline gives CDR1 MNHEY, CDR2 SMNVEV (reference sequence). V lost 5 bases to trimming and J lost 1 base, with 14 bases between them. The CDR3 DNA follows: TGTGCCAGCAGTCCCTGGACACCCACGAACACTGAAGCTTTCTTT. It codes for CASSPWTPTNTEAFF.

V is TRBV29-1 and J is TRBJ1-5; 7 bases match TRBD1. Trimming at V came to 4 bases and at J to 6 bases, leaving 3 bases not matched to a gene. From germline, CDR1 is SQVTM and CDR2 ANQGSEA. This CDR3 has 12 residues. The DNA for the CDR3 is TGCAGCGTTGGGGACAGAACTCAGCCCCAGCATTTT. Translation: CSVGDRTQPQHF.

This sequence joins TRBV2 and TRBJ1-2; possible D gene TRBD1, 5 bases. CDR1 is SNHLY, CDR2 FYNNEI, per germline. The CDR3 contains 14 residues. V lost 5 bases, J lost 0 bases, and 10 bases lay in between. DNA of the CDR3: TGTGCCAGCAGTCTTGGACACGCTAACTATGGCTACACCTTC. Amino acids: CASSLGHANYGYTF.

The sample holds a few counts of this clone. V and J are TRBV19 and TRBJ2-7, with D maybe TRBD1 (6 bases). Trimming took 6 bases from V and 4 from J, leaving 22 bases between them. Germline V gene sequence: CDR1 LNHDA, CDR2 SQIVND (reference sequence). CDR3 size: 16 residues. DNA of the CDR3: TGTGCCAGTAGCCCTAGGGTCGGGACAATGGTGTACGAGCAGTACTTC. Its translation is CASSPRVGTMVYEQYF.